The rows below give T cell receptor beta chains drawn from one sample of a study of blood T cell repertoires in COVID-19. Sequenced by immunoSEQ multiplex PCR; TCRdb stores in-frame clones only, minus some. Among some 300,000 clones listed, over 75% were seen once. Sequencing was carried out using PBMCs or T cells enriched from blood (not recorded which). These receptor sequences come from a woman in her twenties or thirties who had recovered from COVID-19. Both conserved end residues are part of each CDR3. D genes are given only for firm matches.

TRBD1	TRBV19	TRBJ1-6	TGTGCCAGTAGTATAGACGGACAGGGGGCGAATTCACCCCTCCACTTT	CASSIDGQGANSPLHF
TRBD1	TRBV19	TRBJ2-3	TGTGCCAGTAGTCCGCGACAGGGTACGACAGATACGCAGTATTTT	CASSPRQGTTDTQYF
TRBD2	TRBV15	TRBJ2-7	TGTGCCACCAGCAGAGCCCGGACTAGCATATCCTACGAGCAGTACTTC	CATSRARTSISYEQYF
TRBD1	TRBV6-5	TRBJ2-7	TGTGCCAGCAGAATGGGACAGGGGGCCCACGAGCAGTACTTC	CASRMGQGAHEQYF
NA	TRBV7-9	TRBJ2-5	TGTGCCAGCAGCTTAATTGAGCGGTACCAAGAGACCCAGTACTTC	CASSLIERYQETQYF
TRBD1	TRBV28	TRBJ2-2	TGTGCCAGCAGGCCGGGACAGGGGCTACGGAACACCGGGGAGCTGTTTTTT	CASRPGQGLRNTGELFF
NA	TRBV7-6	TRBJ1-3	TGTGCCAGCAGCTTAGCTGGATTTGGGGGGGTCGGAAACACCATATATTTT	CASSLAGFGGVGNTIYF
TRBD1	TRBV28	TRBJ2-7	TGTGCCAGCAGTTTTATAGGGGGCGCGGATGAGCAGTACTTC	CASSFIGGADEQYF
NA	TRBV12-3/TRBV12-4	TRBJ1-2	TGTGCCAGCAGTTTAGTTGGCGGGTATGGCTACACCTTC	CASSLVGGYGYTF
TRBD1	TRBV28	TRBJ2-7	TGTGCCAGCAGTCACAGACAGGGTGGTGTGAAGGACGAGCAGTACTTC	CASSHRQGGVKDEQYF
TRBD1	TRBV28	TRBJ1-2	TGTGCCAGCAGACGACAGGGGAGTGACTATGGCTACACCTTC	CASRRQGSDYGYTF